This TCR beta chain was captured in a study of shared clonotypes between healthy human individuals. The V gene end was trimmed by 8 bases and the J gene end by 2 bases; junction bases not matched to a gene: 8. There are 15 residues in the CDR3. Per the germline V gene, CDR1 is SGHTA and CDR2 is FQGTGA. Naive-designated CD8 cells lacked CD45RO, were positively enriched for CCR7, and omitted terminally differentiated effector memory CD45RA+ cells. Only Caucasian adults living in Nashville, Tennessee served as donors. Assay runs were performed at deep level. Assay: immunoSEQ multiplex PCR; the TCRdb copy retains only in-frame clones and omits some. This table has about 700,000 clones, approximately 90% appearing once.

This chain connects TRBV7-3 to TRBJ2-2, with 7 positions matching TRBD1. This TCR came from a man aged 25 to 40 in good health. Material: naive CD8+ T cells sorted from blood. CDR3 in DNA: TGTGCCAGCTCCCATTCAGGGGGTAACACCGGGGAGCTGTTTTTT. As protein: CASSHSGGNTGELFF.